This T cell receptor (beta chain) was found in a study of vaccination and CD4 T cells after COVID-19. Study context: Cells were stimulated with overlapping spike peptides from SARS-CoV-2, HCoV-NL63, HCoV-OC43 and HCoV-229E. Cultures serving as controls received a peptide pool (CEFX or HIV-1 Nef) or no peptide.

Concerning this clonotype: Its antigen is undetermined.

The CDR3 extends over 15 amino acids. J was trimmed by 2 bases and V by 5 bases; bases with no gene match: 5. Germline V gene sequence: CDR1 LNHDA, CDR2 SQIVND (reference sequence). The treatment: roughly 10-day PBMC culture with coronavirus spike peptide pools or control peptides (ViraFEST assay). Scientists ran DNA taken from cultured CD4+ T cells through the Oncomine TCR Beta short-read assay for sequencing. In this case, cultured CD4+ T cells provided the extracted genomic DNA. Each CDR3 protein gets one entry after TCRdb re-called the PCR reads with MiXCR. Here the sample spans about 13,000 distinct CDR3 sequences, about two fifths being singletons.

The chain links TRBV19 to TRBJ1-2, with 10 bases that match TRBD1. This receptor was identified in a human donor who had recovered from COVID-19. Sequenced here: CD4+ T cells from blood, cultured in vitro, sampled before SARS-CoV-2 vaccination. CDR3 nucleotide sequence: TGTGCCAGTAGTGTGACAGGGGGCGCCAACTATGGCTACACCTTC. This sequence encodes CASSVTGGANYGYTF.